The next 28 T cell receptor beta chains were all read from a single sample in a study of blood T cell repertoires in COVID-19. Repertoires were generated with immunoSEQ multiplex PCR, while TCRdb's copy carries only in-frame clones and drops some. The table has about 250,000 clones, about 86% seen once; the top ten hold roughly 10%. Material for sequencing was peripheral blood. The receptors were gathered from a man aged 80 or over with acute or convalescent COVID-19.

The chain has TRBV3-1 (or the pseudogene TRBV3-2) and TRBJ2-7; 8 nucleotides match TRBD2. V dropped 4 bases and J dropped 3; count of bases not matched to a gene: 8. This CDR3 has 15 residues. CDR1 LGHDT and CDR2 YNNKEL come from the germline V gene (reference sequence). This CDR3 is CASSRGSGALYEQYF. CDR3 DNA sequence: TGTGCCAGCAGCCGGGGTAGCGGGGCCCTCTACGAGCAGTACTTC.

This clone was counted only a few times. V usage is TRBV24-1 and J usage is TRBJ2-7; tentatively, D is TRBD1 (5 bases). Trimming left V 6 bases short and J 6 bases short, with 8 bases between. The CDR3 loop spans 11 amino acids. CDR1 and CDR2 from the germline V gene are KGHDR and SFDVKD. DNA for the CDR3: TGTGCCACCAGTACAGGTGTCGAGCAGTACTTC. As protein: CATSTGVEQYF.

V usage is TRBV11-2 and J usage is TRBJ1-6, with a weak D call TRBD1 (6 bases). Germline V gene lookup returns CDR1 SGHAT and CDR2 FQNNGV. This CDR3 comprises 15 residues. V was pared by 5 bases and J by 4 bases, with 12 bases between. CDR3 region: CASSRQEAYNSPLHF. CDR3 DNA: TGTGCCAGCAGCCGACAGGAGGCTTATAATTCACCCCTCCACTTT.

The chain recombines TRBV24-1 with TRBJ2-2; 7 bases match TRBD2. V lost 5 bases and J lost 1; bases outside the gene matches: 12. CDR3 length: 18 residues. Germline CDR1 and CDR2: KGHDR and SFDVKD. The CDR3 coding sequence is TGTGCCACCAGTGCCCCCGGGACTAAGTTCATGAACACCGGGGAGCTGTTTTTT. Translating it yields CATSAPGTKFMNTGELFF.

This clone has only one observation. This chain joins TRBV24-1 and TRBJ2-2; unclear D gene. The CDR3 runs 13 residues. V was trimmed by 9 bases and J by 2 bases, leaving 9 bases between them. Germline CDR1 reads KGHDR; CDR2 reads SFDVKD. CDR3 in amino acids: CATEGSNTGELFF. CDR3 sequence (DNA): TGTGCCACCGAAGGTAGCAACACCGGGGAGCTGTTTTTT.

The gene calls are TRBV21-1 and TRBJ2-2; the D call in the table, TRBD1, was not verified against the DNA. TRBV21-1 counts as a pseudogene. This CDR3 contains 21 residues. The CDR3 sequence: CASSKALPLLPTGSFIGELFF. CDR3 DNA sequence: TGTGCCAGCAGCAAAGCGCTTCCCTTACTACCGACAGGGTCCTTCATCGGGGAGCTGTTTTTT.

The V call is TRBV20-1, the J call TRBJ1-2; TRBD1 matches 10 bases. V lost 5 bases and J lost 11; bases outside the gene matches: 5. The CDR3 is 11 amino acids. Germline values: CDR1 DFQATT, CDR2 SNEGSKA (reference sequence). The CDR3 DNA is TGCAGTGCTCTCTGGACAGGGGGTTACACCTTC. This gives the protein CSALWTGGYTF.

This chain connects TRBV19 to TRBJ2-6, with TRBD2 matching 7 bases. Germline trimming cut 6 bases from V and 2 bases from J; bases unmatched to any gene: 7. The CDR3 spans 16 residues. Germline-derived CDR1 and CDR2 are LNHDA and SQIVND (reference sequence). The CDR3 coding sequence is TGTGCCAGTAGCAGCGGGGTTTTCGCTGGGGCCAACGTCCTGACTTTC. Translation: CASSSGVFAGANVLTF.

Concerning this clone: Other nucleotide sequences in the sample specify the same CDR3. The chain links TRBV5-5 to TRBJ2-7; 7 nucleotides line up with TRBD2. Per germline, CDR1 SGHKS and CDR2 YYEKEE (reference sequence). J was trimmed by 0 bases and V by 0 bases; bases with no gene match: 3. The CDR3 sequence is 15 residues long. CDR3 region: CASSLGLAVSYEQYF. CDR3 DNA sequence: TGTGCCAGCAGCTTGGGGCTAGCGGTCTCCTACGAGCAGTACTTC.

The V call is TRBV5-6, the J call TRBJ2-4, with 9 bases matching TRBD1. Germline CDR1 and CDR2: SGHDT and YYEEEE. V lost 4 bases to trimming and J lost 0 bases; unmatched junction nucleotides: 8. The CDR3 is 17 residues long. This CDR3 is CASSPGTGLKAKNIQYF. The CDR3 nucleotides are TGTGCCAGCAGCCCAGGGACAGGGTTGAAAGCCAAAAACATTCAGTACTTC.

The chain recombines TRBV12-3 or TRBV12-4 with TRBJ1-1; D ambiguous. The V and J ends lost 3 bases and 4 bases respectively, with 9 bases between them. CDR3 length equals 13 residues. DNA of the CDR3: TGTGCCAGCAGTTTCCGGTACGGCACTGAAGCTTTCTTT. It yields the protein CASSFRYGTEAFF.

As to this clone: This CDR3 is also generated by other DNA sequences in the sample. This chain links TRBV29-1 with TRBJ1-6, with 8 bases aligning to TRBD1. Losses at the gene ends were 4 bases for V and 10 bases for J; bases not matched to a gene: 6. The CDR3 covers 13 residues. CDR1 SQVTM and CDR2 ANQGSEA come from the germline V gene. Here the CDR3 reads CSVGTGGNSPLHF. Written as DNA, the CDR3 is TGCAGCGTTGGTACAGGGGGAAACTCACCCCTCCACTTT.

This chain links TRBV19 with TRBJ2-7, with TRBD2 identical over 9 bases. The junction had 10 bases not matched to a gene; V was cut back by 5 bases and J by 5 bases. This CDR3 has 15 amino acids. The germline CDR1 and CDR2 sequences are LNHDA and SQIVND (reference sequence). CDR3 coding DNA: TGTGCCAGTAGTCCCTCGGCGGGAGGGCGGCACGAGCAGTACTTC. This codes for CASSPSAGGRHEQYF. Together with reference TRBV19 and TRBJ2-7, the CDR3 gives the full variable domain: DGGITQSPKYLFRKEGQNVTLSCEQNLNHDAMYWYRQDPGQGLRLIYYSQIVNDFQKGDIAEGYSVSREKKESFPLTVTSAQKNPTAFYLCASSPSAGGRHEQYFGPGTRLTVT.

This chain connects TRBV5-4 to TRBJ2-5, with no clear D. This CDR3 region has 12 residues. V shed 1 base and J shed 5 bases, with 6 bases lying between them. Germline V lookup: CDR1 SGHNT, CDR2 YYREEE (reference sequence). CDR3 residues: CASSLIPETQYF. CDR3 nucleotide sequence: TGTGCCAGCAGCTTGATCCCGGAGACCCAGTACTTC.

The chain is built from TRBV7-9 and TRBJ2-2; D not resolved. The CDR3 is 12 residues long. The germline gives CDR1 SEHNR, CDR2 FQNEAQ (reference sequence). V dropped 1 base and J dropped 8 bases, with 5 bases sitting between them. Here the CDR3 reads CASSLDLGELFF. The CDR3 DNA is TGTGCCAGCAGCTTAGATCTTGGGGAGCTGTTTTTT. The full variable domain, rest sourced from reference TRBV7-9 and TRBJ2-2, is DTGVSQNPRHKITKRGQNVTFRCDPISEHNRLYWYRQTLGQGPEFLTYFQNEAQLEKSRLLSDRFSAERPKGSFSTLEIQRTEQGDSAMYLCASSLDLGELFFGEGSRLTVL.

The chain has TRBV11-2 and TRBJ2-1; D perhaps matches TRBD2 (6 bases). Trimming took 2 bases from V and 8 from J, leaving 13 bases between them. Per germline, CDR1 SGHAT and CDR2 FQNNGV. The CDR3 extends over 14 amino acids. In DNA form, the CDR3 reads TGTGCCAGCAGCTTACTCCCGGGACTCGATGAGCAGTTCTTC. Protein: CASSLLPGLDEQFF.

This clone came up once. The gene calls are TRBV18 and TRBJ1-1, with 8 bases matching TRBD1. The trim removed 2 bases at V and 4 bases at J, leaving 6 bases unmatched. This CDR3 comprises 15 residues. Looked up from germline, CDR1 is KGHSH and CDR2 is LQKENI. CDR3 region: CASSPAQGAGTEAFF. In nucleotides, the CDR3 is TGTGCCAGCTCACCAGCCCAGGGGGCCGGCACTGAAGCTTTCTTT.

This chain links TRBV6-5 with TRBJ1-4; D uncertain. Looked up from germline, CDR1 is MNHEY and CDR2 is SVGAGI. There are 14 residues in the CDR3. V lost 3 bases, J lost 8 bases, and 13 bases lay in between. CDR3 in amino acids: CASSYLNNGEKLFF. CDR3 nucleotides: TGTGCCAGCAGTTATTTGAATAACGGGGAAAAACTGTTTTTT.

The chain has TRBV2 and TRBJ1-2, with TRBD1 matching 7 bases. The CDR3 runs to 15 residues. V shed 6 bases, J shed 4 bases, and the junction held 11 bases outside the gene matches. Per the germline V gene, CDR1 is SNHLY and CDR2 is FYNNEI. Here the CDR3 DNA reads TGTGCCAGCAGAGGGCTAGGGGGCAGGAGCTATGGCTACACCTTC. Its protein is CASRGLGGRSYGYTF.

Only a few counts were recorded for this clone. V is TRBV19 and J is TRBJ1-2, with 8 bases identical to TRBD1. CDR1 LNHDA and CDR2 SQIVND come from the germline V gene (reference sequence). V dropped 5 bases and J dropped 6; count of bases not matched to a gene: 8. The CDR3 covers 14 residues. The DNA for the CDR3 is TGTGCCAGTAGTCCTCGGACAGGGCTCCATGGCTACACCTTC. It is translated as CASSPRTGLHGYTF.

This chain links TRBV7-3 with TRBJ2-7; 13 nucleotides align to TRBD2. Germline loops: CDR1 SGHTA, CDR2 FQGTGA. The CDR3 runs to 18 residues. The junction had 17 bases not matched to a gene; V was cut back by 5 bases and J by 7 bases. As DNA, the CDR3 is TGTGCCAGCAGCCAAGCATCCGGGACTAGCGGGAAAGCGGGAGAGCAGTACTTC. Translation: CASSQASGTSGKAGEQYF.

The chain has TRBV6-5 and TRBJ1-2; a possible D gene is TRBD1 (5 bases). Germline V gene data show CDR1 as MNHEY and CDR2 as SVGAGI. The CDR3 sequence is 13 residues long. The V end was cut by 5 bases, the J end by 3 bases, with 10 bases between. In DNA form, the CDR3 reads TGTGCCAGCAGTCCCAGGGCTGACTATGGCTACACCTTC. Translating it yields CASSPRADYGYTF.

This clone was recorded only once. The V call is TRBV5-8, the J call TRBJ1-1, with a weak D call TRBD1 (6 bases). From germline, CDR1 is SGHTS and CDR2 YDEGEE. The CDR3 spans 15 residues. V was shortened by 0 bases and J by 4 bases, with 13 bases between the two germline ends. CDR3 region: CASSLGAVRGTEAFF. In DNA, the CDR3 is TGTGCCAGCAGCTTGGGGGCAGTCAGGGGCACTGAAGCTTTCTTT.

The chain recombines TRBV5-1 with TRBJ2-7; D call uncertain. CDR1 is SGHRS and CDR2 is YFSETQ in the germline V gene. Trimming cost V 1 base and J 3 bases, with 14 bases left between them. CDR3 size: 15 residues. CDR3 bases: TGCGCCAGCAGCTTGAGTACAGAAGAAGTCTACGAGCAGTACTTC. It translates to CASSLSTEEVYEQYF.

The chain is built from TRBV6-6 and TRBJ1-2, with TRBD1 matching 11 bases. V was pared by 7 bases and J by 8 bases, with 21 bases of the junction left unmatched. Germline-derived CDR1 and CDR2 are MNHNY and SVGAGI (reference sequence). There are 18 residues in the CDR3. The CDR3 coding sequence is TGTGCCAGCACTCGAGCCGGGACAGGGGGTTTTATGGCATCCGGCTACACCTTC. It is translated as CASTRAGTGGFMASGYTF.

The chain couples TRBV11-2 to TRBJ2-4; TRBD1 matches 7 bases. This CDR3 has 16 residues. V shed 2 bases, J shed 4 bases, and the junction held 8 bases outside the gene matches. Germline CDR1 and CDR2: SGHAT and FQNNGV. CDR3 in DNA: TGTGCCAGCAGCTTACCCCGAACGGGACAGAAAAACATTCAGTACTTC. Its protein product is CASSLPRTGQKNIQYF. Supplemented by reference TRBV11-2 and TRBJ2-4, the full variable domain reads EAGVAQSPRYKIIEKRQSVAFWCNPISGHATLYWYQQILGQGPKLLIQFQNNGVVDDSQLPKDRFSAERLKGVDSTLKIQPAKLEDSAVYLCASSLPRTGQKNIQYFGAGTRLSVL.

The CDR3 loop is CASSQGPKETQYF. DNA of the CDR3: TGTGCCAGCAGCCAAGGGCCAAAAGAGACCCAGTACTTC. The chain has TRBV3-1 (or the pseudogene TRBV3-2) and TRBJ2-5; D unclear. Between the trimmed V and J ends, which lost 1 base and 3 bases, there was a span of 6 bases. CDR1 LGHDT and CDR2 YNNKEL come from the germline V gene (reference sequence). This CDR3 region has 13 residues.

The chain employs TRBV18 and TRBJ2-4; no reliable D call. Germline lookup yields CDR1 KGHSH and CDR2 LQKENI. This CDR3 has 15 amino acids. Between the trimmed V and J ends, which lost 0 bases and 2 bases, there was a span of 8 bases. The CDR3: CASSPPGLPKNIQYF. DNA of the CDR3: TGTGCCAGCTCACCACCGGGCCTACCCAAAAACATTCAGTACTTC.